A selection of T cell receptor beta chains follows, all from one sample in a study of identical twins. One entry per CDR3 protein, called by TCRdb with MiXCR from the 5' RACE reads. This sample has 450,000 or so distinct CDR3 sequences, with 20% to 30% found just once. This sample also appeared in a second study, on T cells expressing NK-cell markers.

Sequenced material: CD4+ T cells sorted from blood. These receptor sequences come from a woman between 18 and 29 years old in good health. Both conserved end residues are part of each CDR3. The D gene is left open where the match is weak. Size values are once, few and many counts, or a class for expanded clones, and some rows have none.

cdr3_aa: CASSLGLAGRSYNEQFF
cdr3_nt: TGTGCCAGCAGCTTAGGGCTAGCGGGACGCTCCTACAATGAGCAGTTCTTC
d_call: TRBD2
j_call: TRBJ2-1
v_call: TRBV5-6
clone_size: .

cdr3_aa: CATSDPTEDTQYF
cdr3_nt: TGTGCCACCAGTGATCCCACGGAAGATACGCAGTATTTT
d_call: .
j_call: TRBJ2-3
v_call: TRBV24-1
clone_size: many

cdr3_aa: CASVPSGGLAPFGF
cdr3_nt: TGTGCTAGTGTCCCGTCAGGAGGGCTAGCGCCCTTTGGGTTT
d_call: .
j_call: TRBJ2-3
v_call: TRBV12-5
clone_size: .

cdr3_aa: CASRREAQETQYF
cdr3_nt: TGTGCCAGCCGGAGGGAGGCACAAGAGACCCAGTACTTC
d_call: .
j_call: TRBJ2-5
v_call: TRBV12-3/TRBV12-4
clone_size: few

cdr3_aa: CSGTPDYGYTF
cdr3_nt: TGCAGCGGGACGCCAGATTATGGCTACACCTTC
d_call: .
j_call: TRBJ1-2
v_call: TRBV20-1
clone_size: few

cdr3_aa: CSVKTGNGNQPQHF
cdr3_nt: TGCAGTGTAAAGACAGGGAACGGCAATCAGCCCCAGCATTTT
d_call: TRBD1
j_call: TRBJ1-5
v_call: TRBV20-1
clone_size: few

cdr3_aa: CASSHGRQETQYF
cdr3_nt: TGCGCCAGCAGCCACGGCCGCCAAGAGACCCAGTACTTC
d_call: .
j_call: TRBJ2-5
v_call: TRBV4-3
clone_size: .

cdr3_aa: CASSFKRTYLTDTQYF
cdr3_nt: TGTGCCAGCAGCTTTAAACGGACCTACCTCACAGATACGCAGTATTTT
d_call: .
j_call: TRBJ2-3
v_call: TRBV11-2
clone_size: few

cdr3_aa: CASSPTYLSVNTEAFF
cdr3_nt: TGTGCCAGCAGTCCCACGTATTTATCGGTGAACACTGAAGCTTTCTTT
d_call: .
j_call: TRBJ1-1
v_call: TRBV6-2/TRBV6-3
clone_size: few

cdr3_aa: CASSFESFSRGTGELFF
cdr3_nt: TGCGCCAGCAGCTTTGAGAGCTTCTCCAGGGGCACCGGGGAGCTGTTTTTT
d_call: .
j_call: TRBJ2-2
v_call: TRBV5-1
clone_size: once

cdr3_aa: CATTVVSGGAVSYNEQFF
cdr3_nt: TGTGCCACCACCGTAGTTAGCGGGGGGGCCGTCTCCTACAATGAGCAGTTCTTC
d_call: TRBD2
j_call: TRBJ2-1
v_call: TRBV15
clone_size: .

cdr3_aa: CASNPTGGRETQYF
cdr3_nt: TGTGCCAGCAACCCGACAGGGGGAAGAGAGACCCAGTACTTC
d_call: TRBD1
j_call: TRBJ2-5
v_call: TRBV5-5
clone_size: .

cdr3_aa: CASSLTSRTDTQYF
cdr3_nt: TGTGCCAGCAGTCTGACTAGCCGCACAGATACGCAGTATTTT
d_call: TRBD2
j_call: TRBJ2-3
v_call: TRBV6-1
clone_size: .

cdr3_aa: CASSFQDEQFF
cdr3_nt: TGTGCCAGCAGCTTTCAAGATGAGCAGTTCTTC
d_call: .
j_call: TRBJ2-1
v_call: TRBV7-9
clone_size: .

cdr3_aa: CASSLAPGTRMESYEQYF
cdr3_nt: TGTGCCAGCAGCTTGGCTCCCGGGACTAGGATGGAATCCTACGAGCAGTACTTC
d_call: TRBD2
j_call: TRBJ2-7
v_call: TRBV5-6
clone_size: .

cdr3_aa: CASSSSSGLRYNEQIF
cdr3_nt: TGTGCCAGCAGCTCTTCTAGCGGACTCCGGTACAATGAGCAGATCTTC
d_call: TRBD2
j_call: TRBJ2-1
v_call: TRBV5-5
clone_size: .

cdr3_aa: CASGSLANTEAFF
cdr3_nt: TGTGCCAGCGGATCACTTGCGAACACTGAAGCTTTCTTT
d_call: .
j_call: TRBJ1-1
v_call: TRBV3-1
clone_size: .

cdr3_aa: CASSLPSGLHNEQFF
cdr3_nt: TGTGCCAGCTCACTCCCTAGCGGCCTCCACAATGAGCAGTTCTTC
d_call: TRBD2
j_call: TRBJ2-1
v_call: TRBV18
clone_size: .

cdr3_aa: CASSLVLRTYEQYF
cdr3_nt: TGTGCCAGCAGCTTAGTTCTGCGTACCTACGAGCAGTACTTC
d_call: .
j_call: TRBJ2-7
v_call: TRBV11-2
clone_size: .

cdr3_aa: CASSGQGDNSPLHF
cdr3_nt: TGTGCCAGTAGTGGACAGGGCGATAATTCACCCCTCCACTTT
d_call: TRBD1
j_call: TRBJ1-6
v_call: TRBV19
clone_size: once

cdr3_aa: CASSSGQVSGNTIYF
cdr3_nt: TGTGCCAGCAGTTCCGGACAAGTCTCTGGAAACACCATATATTTT
d_call: .
j_call: TRBJ1-3
v_call: TRBV6-5
clone_size: few

cdr3_aa: CASSSPENTEAFF
cdr3_nt: TGTGCCAGCAGTTCTCCTGAGAACACTGAAGCTTTCTTT
d_call: .
j_call: TRBJ1-1
v_call: TRBV12-3/TRBV12-4
clone_size: many

cdr3_aa: CASSFAPRGGGEQYF
cdr3_nt: TGTGCCAGCAGTTTTGCCCCCCGGGGAGGGGGCGAGCAGTACTTC
d_call: .
j_call: TRBJ2-7
v_call: TRBV12-3/TRBV12-4
clone_size: .

cdr3_aa: CASSPGGYNEQFF
cdr3_nt: TGTGCCAGCAGCCCAGGGGGGTACAATGAGCAGTTCTTC
d_call: .
j_call: TRBJ2-1
v_call: TRBV7-9
clone_size: many

cdr3_aa: CASSSAPLGTPNTEAFF
cdr3_nt: TGTGCCAGCAGTTCCGCCCCTTTGGGCACTCCTAACACTGAAGCTTTCTTT
d_call: .
j_call: TRBJ1-1
v_call: TRBV12-3/TRBV12-4
clone_size: .

cdr3_aa: CASSESVRYSNQPQHF
cdr3_nt: TGTGCCAGCAGTGAGTCGGTTCGGTATAGCAATCAGCCCCAGCATTTT
d_call: .
j_call: TRBJ1-5
v_call: TRBV2
clone_size: .

cdr3_aa: CASSGRTLSGANVLTF
cdr3_nt: TGTGCCAGCTCCGGACGGACTCTCTCTGGGGCCAACGTCCTGACTTTC
d_call: .
j_call: TRBJ2-6
v_call: TRBV18
clone_size: .

cdr3_aa: CASRAFRVGENTIYF
cdr3_nt: TGTGCCAGCAGGGCATTCAGGGTAGGAGAAAACACCATATATTTT
d_call: .
j_call: TRBJ1-3
v_call: TRBV12-3/TRBV12-4
clone_size: few

cdr3_aa: CASGVSGTHNEQFF
cdr3_nt: TGCGCCAGCGGCGTAAGCGGGACTCACAATGAGCAGTTCTTC
d_call: TRBD2
j_call: TRBJ2-1
v_call: TRBV5-1
clone_size: once

cdr3_aa: CSVWTKRDTEAFF
cdr3_nt: TGCAGCGTCTGGACTAAGCGGGACACTGAAGCTTTCTTT
d_call: .
j_call: TRBJ1-1
v_call: TRBV29-1
clone_size: few

cdr3_aa: CASSRSSSSFNEQFF
cdr3_nt: TGTGCCAGCAGCCGGTCGTCCAGCTCATTTAATGAGCAGTTCTTC
d_call: .
j_call: TRBJ2-1
v_call: TRBV7-2
clone_size: few

cdr3_aa: CSAKARDEQYF
cdr3_nt: TGCAGTGCGAAGGCCCGGGACGAGCAGTACTTC
d_call: .
j_call: TRBJ2-7
v_call: TRBV20-1
clone_size: .

cdr3_aa: CASSLIPGESESGYTF
cdr3_nt: TGTGCCAGCAGCCTGATTCCAGGGGAAAGTGAATCCGGCTACACCTTC
d_call: .
j_call: TRBJ1-2
v_call: TRBV6-1
clone_size: .

cdr3_aa: CASSVENEQFF
cdr3_nt: TGTGCCAGCAGCGTAGAAAATGAGCAGTTCTTC
d_call: .
j_call: TRBJ2-1
v_call: TRBV2
clone_size: many

cdr3_aa: CSVVTGGYYEQYF
cdr3_nt: TGCAGCGTTGTCACAGGGGGATATTACGAGCAGTACTTC
d_call: TRBD1
j_call: TRBJ2-7
v_call: TRBV29-1
clone_size: few

cdr3_aa: CSAGEPDTQYF
cdr3_nt: TGCAGTGCTGGCGAGCCAGATACGCAGTATTTT
d_call: .
j_call: TRBJ2-3
v_call: TRBV20-1
clone_size: .

cdr3_aa: CASSYTGLANTDTQYF
cdr3_nt: TGCGCCAGCAGTTATACTGGACTAGCGAACACAGATACGCAGTATTTT
d_call: TRBD2
j_call: TRBJ2-3
v_call: TRBV5-1
clone_size: .

cdr3_aa: CSALGGRHNEQFF
cdr3_nt: TGCAGTGCTCTCGGCGGGAGGCACAATGAGCAGTTCTTC
d_call: TRBD2
j_call: TRBJ2-1
v_call: TRBV20-1
clone_size: few

cdr3_aa: CASTIPGLAGGRTDTQYF
cdr3_nt: TGCGCCAGCACGATACCGGGACTAGCGGGGGGCCGCACAGATACGCAGTATTTT
d_call: TRBD2
j_call: TRBJ2-3
v_call: TRBV5-1
clone_size: .

cdr3_aa: CSARSGLTGTQYF
cdr3_nt: TGCAGTGCTCGCAGCGGACTGACGGGGACCCAGTACTTC
d_call: .
j_call: TRBJ2-5
v_call: TRBV20-1
clone_size: once

cdr3_aa: CASSPPEGRYQPQHF
cdr3_nt: TGTGCCAGCTCACCACCGGAGGGGCGGTATCAGCCCCAGCATTTT
d_call: .
j_call: TRBJ1-5
v_call: TRBV18
clone_size: few

cdr3_aa: CASSFSGLENTQYF
cdr3_nt: TGTGCCAGCAGTTTTTCGGGACTAGAAAATACGCAGTATTTT
d_call: TRBD2
j_call: TRBJ2-3
v_call: TRBV12-3/TRBV12-4
clone_size: .

cdr3_aa: CSALRTGGADQPQHF
cdr3_nt: TGCAGTGCTTTACGGACAGGGGGCGCGGATCAGCCCCAGCATTTT
d_call: TRBD1
j_call: TRBJ1-5
v_call: TRBV20-1
clone_size: .

cdr3_aa: CASTRLSGRNTGELFF
cdr3_nt: TGTGCCAGCACCCGCCTTAGCGGAAGAAACACCGGGGAGCTGTTTTTT
d_call: .
j_call: TRBJ2-2
v_call: TRBV9
clone_size: .

cdr3_aa: CASSSPPARWGNEQFF
cdr3_nt: TGTGCCAGCAGCTCACCCCCAGCCCGGTGGGGGAATGAGCAGTTCTTC
d_call: .
j_call: TRBJ2-1
v_call: TRBV7-2
clone_size: few

cdr3_aa: CASSAGRLAGVYEQYF
cdr3_nt: TGTGCCAGCAGCGCGGGGAGACTAGCGGGAGTCTACGAGCAGTACTTC
d_call: TRBD2
j_call: TRBJ2-7
v_call: TRBV9
clone_size: .

cdr3_aa: CASSTDRDTEAFF
cdr3_nt: TGTGCCAGTAGTACGGACAGGGACACTGAAGCTTTCTTT
d_call: TRBD1
j_call: TRBJ1-1
v_call: TRBV19
clone_size: .